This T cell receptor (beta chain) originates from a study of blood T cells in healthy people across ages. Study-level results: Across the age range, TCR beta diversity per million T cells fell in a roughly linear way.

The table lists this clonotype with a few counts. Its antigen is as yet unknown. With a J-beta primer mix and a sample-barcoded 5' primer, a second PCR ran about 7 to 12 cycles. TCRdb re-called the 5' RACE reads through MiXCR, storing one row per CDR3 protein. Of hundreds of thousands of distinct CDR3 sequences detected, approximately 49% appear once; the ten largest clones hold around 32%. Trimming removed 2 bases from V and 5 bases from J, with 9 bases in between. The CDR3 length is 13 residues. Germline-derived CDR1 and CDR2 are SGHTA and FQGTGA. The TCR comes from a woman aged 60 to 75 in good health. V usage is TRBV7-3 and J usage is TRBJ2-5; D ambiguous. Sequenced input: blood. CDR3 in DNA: TGTGCCAGCAGCTTAGCGAAGGAGGAGACCCAGTACTTC. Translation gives CASSLAKEETQYF. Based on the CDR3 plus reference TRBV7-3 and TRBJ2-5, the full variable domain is GAGVSQTPSNKVTEKGKYVELRCDPISGHTALYWYRQSLGQGPEFLIYFQGTGAADDSGLPNDRFFAVRPEGSVSTLKIQRTERGDSAVYLCASSLAKEETQYFGPGTRLLVL.